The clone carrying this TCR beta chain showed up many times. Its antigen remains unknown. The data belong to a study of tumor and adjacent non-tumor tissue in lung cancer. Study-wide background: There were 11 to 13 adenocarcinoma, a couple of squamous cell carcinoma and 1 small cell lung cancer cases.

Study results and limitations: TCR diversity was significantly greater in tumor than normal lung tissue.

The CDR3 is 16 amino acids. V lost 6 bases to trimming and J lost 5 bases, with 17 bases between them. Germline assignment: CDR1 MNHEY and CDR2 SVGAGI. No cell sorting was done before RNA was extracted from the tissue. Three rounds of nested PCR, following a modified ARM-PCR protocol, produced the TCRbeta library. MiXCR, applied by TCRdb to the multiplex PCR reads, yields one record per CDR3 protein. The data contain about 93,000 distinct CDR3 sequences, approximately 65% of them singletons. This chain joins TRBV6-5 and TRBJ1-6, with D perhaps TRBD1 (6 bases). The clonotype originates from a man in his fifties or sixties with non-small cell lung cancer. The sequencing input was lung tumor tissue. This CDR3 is CASSRWRGTNNSPLHF. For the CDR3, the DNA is TGTGCCAGCAGCCGATGGCGAGGGACAAATAATTCACCCCTCCACTTT.